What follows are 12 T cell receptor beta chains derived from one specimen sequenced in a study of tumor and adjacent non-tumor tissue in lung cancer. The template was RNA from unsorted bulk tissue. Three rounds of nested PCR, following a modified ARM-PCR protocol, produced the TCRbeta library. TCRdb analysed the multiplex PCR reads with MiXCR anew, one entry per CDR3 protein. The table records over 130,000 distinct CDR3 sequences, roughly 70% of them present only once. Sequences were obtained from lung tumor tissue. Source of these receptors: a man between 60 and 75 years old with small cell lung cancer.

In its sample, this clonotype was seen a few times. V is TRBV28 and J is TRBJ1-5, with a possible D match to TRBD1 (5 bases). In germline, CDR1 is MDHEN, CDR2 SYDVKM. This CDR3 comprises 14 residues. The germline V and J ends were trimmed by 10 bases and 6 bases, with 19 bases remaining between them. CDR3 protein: CATRDPTLSQPQHF. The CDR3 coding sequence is TGTGCCACTAGGGACCCCACGCTGAGTCAGCCCCAGCATTTT.

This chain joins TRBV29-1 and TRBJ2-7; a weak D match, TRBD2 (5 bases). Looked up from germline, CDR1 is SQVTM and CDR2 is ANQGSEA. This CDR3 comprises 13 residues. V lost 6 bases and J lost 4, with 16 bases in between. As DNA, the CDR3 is TGCAGCGTCGATAGTGGGAGTGGGTACGAGCAGTACTTC. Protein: CSVDSGSGYEQYF.

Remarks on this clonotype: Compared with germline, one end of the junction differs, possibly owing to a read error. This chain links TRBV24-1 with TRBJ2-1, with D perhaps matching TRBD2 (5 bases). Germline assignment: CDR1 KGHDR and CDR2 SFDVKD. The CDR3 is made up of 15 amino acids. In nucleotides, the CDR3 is TGTGCCGCCAGTGATTATGGACCGAGGGAAAAGGAGCAGTTCTTC. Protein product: CAASDYGPREKEQFF.

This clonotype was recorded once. CDR3 DNA: TGTGCCAGCAGCCGATACACGACACGGTTTGAGCCCCAGCATTTT. This codes for CASSRYTTRFEPQHF. The rearrangement links TRBV5-6 to TRBJ1-5; D uncertain. V was pared by 4 bases and J by 8 bases, with 19 bases between. Germline V lookup: CDR1 SGHDT, CDR2 YYEEEE. The CDR3 has 15 residues.

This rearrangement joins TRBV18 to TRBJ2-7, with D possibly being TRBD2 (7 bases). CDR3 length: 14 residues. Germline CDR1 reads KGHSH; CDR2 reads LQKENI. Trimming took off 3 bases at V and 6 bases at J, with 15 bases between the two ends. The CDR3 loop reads CASSPSFGGAEQYV. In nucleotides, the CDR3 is TGTGCCAGCTCACCCTCCTTTGGGGGGGCCGAGCAGTACGTC.

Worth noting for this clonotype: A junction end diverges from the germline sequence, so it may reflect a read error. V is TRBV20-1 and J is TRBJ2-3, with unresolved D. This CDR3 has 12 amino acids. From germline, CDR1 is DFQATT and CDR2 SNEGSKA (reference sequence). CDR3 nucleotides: TGCAGTGCTAGAGGGACCGCAGATACGCAATATTTT. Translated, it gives CSARGTADTQYF.

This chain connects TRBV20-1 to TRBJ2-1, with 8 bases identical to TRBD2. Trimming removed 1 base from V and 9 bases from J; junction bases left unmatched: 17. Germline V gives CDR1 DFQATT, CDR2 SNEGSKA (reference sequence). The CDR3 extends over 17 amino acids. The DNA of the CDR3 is TGCAGTGCTAGAGTTGGGGGCAGCGGGAGTCTTCCGGCTGAGCAGTTCTTC. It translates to CSARVGGSGSLPAEQFF.

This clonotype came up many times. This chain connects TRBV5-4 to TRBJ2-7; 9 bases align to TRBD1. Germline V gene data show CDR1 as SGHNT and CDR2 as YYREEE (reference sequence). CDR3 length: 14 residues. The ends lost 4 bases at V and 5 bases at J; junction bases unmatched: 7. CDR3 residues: CASSHPGTGHEQYF. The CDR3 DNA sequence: TGTGCCAGCAGCCATCCCGGGACAGGGCACGAGCAGTACTTC.

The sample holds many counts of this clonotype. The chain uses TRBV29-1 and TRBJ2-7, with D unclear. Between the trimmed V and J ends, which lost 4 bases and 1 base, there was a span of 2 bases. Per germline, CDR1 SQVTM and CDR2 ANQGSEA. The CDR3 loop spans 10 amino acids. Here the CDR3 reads CSVGSYEQYF. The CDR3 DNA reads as TGCAGCGTTGGATCCTACGAGCAGTACTTC.

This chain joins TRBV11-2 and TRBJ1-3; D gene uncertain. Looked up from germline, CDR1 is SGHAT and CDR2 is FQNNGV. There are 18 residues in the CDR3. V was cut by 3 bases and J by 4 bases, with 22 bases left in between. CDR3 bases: TGTGCCAGCAGCTTCAGCGTGTCAGGTCCGAGATCAGGAAACACCATATATTTT. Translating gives CASSFSVSGPRSGNTIYF.

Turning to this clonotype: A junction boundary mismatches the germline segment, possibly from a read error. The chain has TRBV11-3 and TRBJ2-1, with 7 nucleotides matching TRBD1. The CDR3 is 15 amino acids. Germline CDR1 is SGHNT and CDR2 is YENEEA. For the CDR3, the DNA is TGCTCCAGCAGCTTAACAGGGGAGATGCTCAATGAGCAGTTCTTC. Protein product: CSSSLTGEMLNEQFF.

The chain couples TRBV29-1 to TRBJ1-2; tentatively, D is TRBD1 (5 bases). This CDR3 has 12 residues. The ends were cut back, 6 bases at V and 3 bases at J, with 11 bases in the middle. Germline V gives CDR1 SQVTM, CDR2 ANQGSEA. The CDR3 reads CSVTRGDYGYTF. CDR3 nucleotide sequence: TGCAGCGTCACACGGGGCGACTATGGCTACACCTTC.